The next 3 T cell receptor beta chains were all read from a single sample in a study of cytomegalovirus exposure and HLA in healthy donors (dated by TCRdb to between 2016 and 2019). The library was obtained by the immunoSEQ multiplex PCR assay. The multiplex PCR relied on a mix of 60 forward primers for TCR Vbeta segments and 13 reverse primers for TCR Jbeta segments. TCRdb re-hosts the immuneACCESS table, in-frame sequences only. Its copies lack some clones; in the studies checked, an unresolved V gene accounts for under half of them, and the cause for the rest is not known. The sample has about 270,000 clones on record, more than 55% of them singletons. Approximately 2.5% of the sample goes to the ten largest clones. Sequencing used PBMCs. The source of these receptors is a female donor in good health and CMV-seronegative.

The chain links TRBV11-2 to TRBJ2-7; 7 bases line up with TRBD1. CDR3 size: 16 residues. V lost 5 bases, J lost 1 base, and 11 bases stayed unmatched. CDR1 is SGHAT, CDR2 FQNNGV, per germline. The CDR3 protein is CASSTSGGKGSYEQYF. As DNA, the CDR3 is TGTGCCAGCAGCACCTCAGGGGGAAAAGGGTCCTACGAGCAGTACTTC.

The V call is TRBV27, the J call TRBJ1-3, with D possibly being TRBD1 (6 bases). The CDR3 contains 14 residues. Germline loops: CDR1 MNHEY, CDR2 SMNVEV (reference sequence). The germline V and J ends were trimmed by 6 bases and 0 bases, with 9 bases remaining between them. The CDR3 is CASRPGDSGNTIYF. As DNA, the CDR3 is TGTGCCAGCAGGCCAGGGGACTCTGGAAACACCATATATTTT.

The chain is built from TRBV11-2 and TRBJ2-1; 13 bases line up with TRBD2. V shed 6 bases, J shed 4 bases, and the junction held 12 bases outside the gene matches. Germline assignment: CDR1 SGHAT and CDR2 FQNNGV. The CDR3 has 18 amino acids. DNA of the CDR3: TGTGCCAGCAGTCAAAACCCACTAGCGGGAGGGCTTTACAATGAGCAGTTCTTC. Its translation is CASSQNPLAGGLYNEQFF.